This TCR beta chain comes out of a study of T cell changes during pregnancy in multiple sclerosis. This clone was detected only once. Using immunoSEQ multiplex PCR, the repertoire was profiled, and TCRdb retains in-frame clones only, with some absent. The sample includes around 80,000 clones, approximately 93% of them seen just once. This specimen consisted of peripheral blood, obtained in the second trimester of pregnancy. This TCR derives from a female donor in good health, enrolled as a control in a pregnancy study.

The CDR3, as DNA: TGTGCAGTCGGCTCTGGAAACACCATATATTTT. This translates into CAVGSGNTIYF. The chain employs TRBV2 and TRBJ1-3, with no clear D. The CDR3 has 11 amino acids. Germline lookup yields CDR1 SNHLY and CDR2 FYNNEI.